The 8 T cell receptor beta chains below were found in one sample sequenced in a study of T cells after yellow fever vaccination. One entry per CDR3 protein results from TCRdb running MiXCR on the 5' RACE reads. This table has about 630,000 distinct CDR3 sequences, about 12% appearing once. The sequenced sample was PBMCs, obtained on the day of the yellow fever booster vaccination. These receptors all stem from a man younger than 40 who received the YFV17D yellow fever vaccine.

This clonotype was counted at least ten times. V usage is TRBV6-5 and J usage is TRBJ2-5; 7 nucleotides match TRBD1. CDR1 is MNHEY, CDR2 SVGAGI, per germline. Trimming cost V 2 bases and J 5 bases; bases outside gene matches: 5. The CDR3 extends over 14 amino acids. The CDR3 DNA reads TGTGCCAGCAGTTACGAGGGACAGCGGGAGACCCAGTACTTC. It yields the protein CASSYEGQRETQYF.

The chain couples TRBV6-2 or TRBV6-3 to TRBJ2-7; D gene ambiguous. CDR3 length equals 12 residues. V shed 7 bases and J shed 3 bases, with 10 bases lying between them. Germline V gene sequence: CDR1 MNHEY, CDR2 SVGEGT. The CDR3 DNA reads TGTGCCAGCAACGCCCAATACTACGAGCAGTACTTC. It codes for CASNAQYYEQYF.

The chain recombines TRBV30 with TRBJ2-7; weak D call: TRBD2 (5 bases). The CDR3 covers 19 residues. Germline CDR1 and CDR2: GTSNPN and SVGIG (reference sequence). V was clipped by 2 bases and J by 2 bases, with 28 bases between them. In DNA, the CDR3 is TGTGCCTGGAGTATGATATCCGGAGGTGTGTCTAGCCGTCCCTACGAGCAGTACTTC. It specifies CAWSMISGGVSSRPYEQYF.

This clonotype appeared a few times. The J gene is TRBJ2-2, the V gene TRBV7-2, with D unresolved. CDR1 is SGHTA and CDR2 is FQGNSA in the germline V gene. The V gene lost 3 bases and the J gene lost 4 bases, with 9 bases spanning the gap. The CDR3 has 14 amino acids. The CDR3 here is CASSLYVVTGELFF. CDR3 bases: TGTGCCAGCAGCTTGTACGTAGTCACCGGGGAGCTGTTTTTT.

This clonotype occurred a few times. The V and J genes are TRBV9 and TRBJ1-6; a weak D match, TRBD1 (5 bases). The CDR3 contains 15 residues. V shed 0 bases and J shed 12 bases, with 16 bases lying between them. Germline CDR1 and CDR2: SGDLS and YYNGEE. The CDR3: CASSVGGVKGLPLHF. For the CDR3, the DNA is TGTGCCAGCAGCGTAGGAGGGGTGAAGGGTTTACCCCTCCACTTT.

This clonotype was seen more than once but under ten times. CDR3 sequence (DNA): TGTGCCAGCAGCCTTTCGGGCGGCGGAGGAGACGAGCAGTACTTC. Its protein is CASSLSGGGGDEQYF. The V call is TRBV7-3, the J call TRBJ2-7, with D tentatively TRBD2 (5 bases). V lost 5 bases to trimming and J lost 5 bases, with 19 bases between them. The germline V gene encodes CDR1 SGHTA and CDR2 FQGTGA. The CDR3 contains 15 residues.

The rearrangement uses TRBV18 and TRBJ2-7; a possible D gene is TRBD1 (5 bases). Trimming pared 4 bases from V and 4 bases from J, leaving 14 bases between. CDR1 is KGHSH and CDR2 is LQKENI in the germline V gene. There are 14 residues in the CDR3. The CDR3 coding sequence is TGTGCCAGCTCACTAGGGGCGAACCAATACGAGCAGTACTTC. It is translated as CASSLGANQYEQYF. Full variable domain (outside the CDR3, taken from reference TRBV18 and TRBJ2-7): NAGVMQNPRHLVRRRGQEARLRCSPMKGHSHVYWYRQLPEEGLKFMVYLQKENIIDESGMPKERFSAEFPKEGPSILRIQQVVRGDSAAYFCASSLGANQYEQYFGPGTRLTVT.

The chain recombines TRBV5-4 with TRBJ2-3; maybe TRBD2 (5 bases). Deletions cut 0 bases from V and 1 base from J, with 9 bases between. The CDR3 length is 15 residues. From germline, CDR1 is SGHNT and CDR2 YYREEE (reference sequence). The chain's CDR3 is CASSLVGEGTDTQYF. DNA of the CDR3: TGTGCCAGCAGCTTGGTCGGGGAAGGCACAGATACGCAGTATTTT. Full variable domain (remainder filled in from reference TRBV5-4 and TRBJ2-3): ETGVTQSPTHLIKTRGQQVTLRCSSQSGHNTVSWYQQALGQGPQFIFQYYREEENGRGNFPPRFSGLQFPNYSSELNVNALELDDSALYLCASSLVGEGTDTQYFGPGTRLTVL.